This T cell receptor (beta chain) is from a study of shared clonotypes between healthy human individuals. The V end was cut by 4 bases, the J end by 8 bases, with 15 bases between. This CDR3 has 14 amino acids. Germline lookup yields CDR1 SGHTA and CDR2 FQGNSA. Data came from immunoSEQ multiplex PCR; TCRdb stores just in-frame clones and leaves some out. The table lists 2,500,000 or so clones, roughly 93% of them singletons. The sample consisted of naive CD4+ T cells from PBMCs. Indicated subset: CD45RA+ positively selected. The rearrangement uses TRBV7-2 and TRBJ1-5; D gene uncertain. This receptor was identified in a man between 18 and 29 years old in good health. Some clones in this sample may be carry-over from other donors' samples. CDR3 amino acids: CASSSDVAGKPQHF. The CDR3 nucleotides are TGTGCCAGCAGCTCAGACGTTGCGGGAAAGCCCCAGCATTTT.